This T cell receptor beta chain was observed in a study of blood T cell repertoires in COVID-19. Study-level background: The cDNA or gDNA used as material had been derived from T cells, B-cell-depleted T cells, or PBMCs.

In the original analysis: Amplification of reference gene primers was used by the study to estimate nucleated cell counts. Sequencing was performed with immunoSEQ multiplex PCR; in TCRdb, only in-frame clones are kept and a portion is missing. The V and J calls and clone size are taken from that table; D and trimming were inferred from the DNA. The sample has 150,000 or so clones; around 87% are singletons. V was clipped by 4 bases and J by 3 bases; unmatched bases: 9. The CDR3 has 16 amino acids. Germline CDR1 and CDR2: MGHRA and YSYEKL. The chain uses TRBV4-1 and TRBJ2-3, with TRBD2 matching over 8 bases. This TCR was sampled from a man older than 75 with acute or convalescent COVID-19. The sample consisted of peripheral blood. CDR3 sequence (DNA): TGCGCCAGCAGCCTTGCTGGAACGGGGGGGACAGATACGCAGTATTTT. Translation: CASSLAGTGGTDTQYF.